This TCR beta chain was documented in a study of shared clonotypes between healthy human individuals. Regarding the study as a whole: Generation probabilities of non-shared clonotypes were lower (relative to those shared by all four donors).

Naive CD8 cells lacked CD45RO and underwent positive selection for CCR7, leaving out terminally differentiated effector memory CD45RA+ cells. Germline V gives CDR1 LNHNV, CDR2 YYDKDF (reference sequence). The CDR3 sequence is 14 residues long. Trimming shortened V by 5 bases and J by 2 bases, and 10 bases separated the two germline ends. The method was immunoSEQ multiplex PCR; TCRdb's version includes in-frame clones alone and lacks a portion of them. The data show roughly 2.1 million clones, 93% seen once. Concerning this clone itself: Its target is not known.

This sequence originates from a man younger than 35 in good health. Some clones in this sample may be carry-over from other donors' samples. The chain carries TRBV15 and TRBJ2-1, with a weak D call TRBD2 (5 bases). The sample consisted of naive CD8+ T cells from PBMCs. The CDR3 protein is CATSRRETYNEQFF. The CDR3 DNA reads as TGTGCCACCAGCCGACGGGAAACCTACAATGAGCAGTTCTTC.